Shown below are 27 T cell receptor beta chains from a single sample sequenced in a study of spatial heterogeneity in lung cancer. From the 5' RACE reads, TCRdb called clonotypes with MiXCR, one entry per CDR3 protein. The sample contains about 13,000 distinct CDR3 sequences, 5.2% of which appear only once. The time point here: sample taken at primary tumor resection. Unsorted tumor, nontumor lung tissue or cryopreserved PBMC supplied the whole RNA. Sequencing used lung tumor tissue, obtained at surgery. These receptors all stem from a human donor with early-stage non-small cell lung cancer.

This clonotype was detected ten times or more. This beta chain was picked up by a library intended for alpha chains and is off target, so its count carries little meaning. CDR3 coding DNA: TGTGCCAGCAGCCCGGCGGTGGGGCAGGGGTGGACCGGGGAGCTGTTTTTT. As protein: CASSPAVGQGWTGELFF. V is TRBV7-9 and J is TRBJ2-2, with D possibly matching TRBD1 (6 bases). CDR1 and CDR2 (germline): SEHNR, FQNEAQ (reference sequence). Trimming removed 5 bases at V and 5 bases at J, with 21 bases between. This CDR3 comprises 17 residues.

This clonotype was counted many times. Because this beta chain is a stray read in a library intended to capture alpha chains, its abundance should not be given much weight. This chain joins TRBV6-2 or TRBV6-3 and TRBJ2-1; D call uncertain. V was cut by 5 bases and J by 0 bases, with 17 bases left in between. The CDR3 loop spans 17 amino acids. Germline V gene sequence: CDR1 MNHEY, CDR2 SVGEGT. This chain's CDR3 is CASSHPTGYLSYNEQFF. The CDR3 nucleotides read TGTGCCAGCAGTCACCCGACCGGGTACCTCTCCTACAATGAGCAGTTCTTC.

This clonotype is categorized as medium-sized (0.01 to 0.1%). With the library built for alpha chains, this beta chain is off target and its frequency is not meaningful. The chain recombines TRBV23-1 with TRBJ2-3, with D possibly being TRBD1 or TRBD2 (5 bases each). TRBV23-1 is treated as an ORF (open reading frame) with a function not yet certain. The CDR3 is 21 residues long. V was shortened by 3 bases and J by 0 bases, with 28 bases between the two germline ends. CDR3 loop: CASSHTTISGTATSSTDTQYF. The CDR3, as DNA: TGCGCCAGCAGTCATACGACAATTTCCGGGACCGCGACAAGCAGCACAGATACGCAGTATTTT.

As regards this clonotype: A library prepared for alpha chains yielded this beta chain as an off-target read; its size is of little meaning. The chain links TRBV7-2 to TRBJ2-2, with 8 bases lining up with TRBD2. Germline CDR1 and CDR2: SGHTA and FQGNSA. The CDR3 extends over 15 amino acids. Trimming removed 6 bases from V and 7 bases from J; junction bases left unmatched: 10. CDR3 DNA: TGTGCCAGCAGTCCAAGGGGTAGCGGGATCGGGGAGCTGTTTTTT. This sequence encodes CASSPRGSGIGELFF.

This clonotype was counted many times. With the library built for alpha chains, this beta chain is off target and its frequency is not meaningful. V usage is TRBV11-2 and J usage is TRBJ2-1, with 9 bases identical to TRBD1. V lost 1 base to trimming and J lost 9 bases; unmatched junction nucleotides: 7. This CDR3 contains 15 residues. Germline-derived CDR1 and CDR2 are SGHAT and FQNNGV. CDR3 coding DNA: TGTGCCAGCAGCTTAGTGGCAACAGGGGGCACTGAGCAGTTCTTC. It is translated as CASSLVATGGTEQFF.

This clonotype was seen many times. Since the library was made to target alpha chains, this beta chain is a stray read and its abundance is not meaningful. The rearrangement links TRBV29-1 to TRBJ1-1; 8 bases fit TRBD1. V lost 5 bases to trimming and J lost 3 bases; unmatched junction nucleotides: 8. This CDR3 spans 14 amino acids. Germline CDR1 reads SQVTM; CDR2 reads ANQGSEA. The CDR3 bases are TGCAGCGTTAAACAGGGGGGCCCGGACACTGAAGCTTTCTTT. It is translated as CSVKQGGPDTEAFF.

This clonotype occurred many times. This beta chain appears as a stray read in a library generated for alpha chains; its size is not informative. This chain uses TRBV27 with TRBJ2-5; maybe TRBD1 (6 bases). The ends were cut back, 8 bases at V and 10 bases at J, with 26 bases in the middle. The CDR3 totals 15 residues. The germline V gene encodes CDR1 MNHEY and CDR2 SMNVEV (reference sequence). The CDR3 region is CASCSTRGTSGDQYF. Here the CDR3 DNA reads TGTGCCAGCTGTTCTACCAGGGGTACGAGCGGTGACCAGTACTTC.

This clonotype came up many times. Being off target in a library aimed at alpha chains, this beta chain has a size of little meaning. The V gene is TRBV18, the J gene TRBJ1-1; perhaps TRBD1 as D (5 bases). This CDR3 region has 15 residues. V was cut by 3 bases and J by 10 bases, with 21 bases left in between. Per germline, CDR1 KGHSH and CDR2 LQKENI. The CDR3 region has the DNA TGTGCCAGCTCACCCGCAGAGGGGAGAACTTTGGGAGCTTTCTTT. As protein: CASSPAEGRTLGAFF.

In its sample, this clonotype was seen many times. Since it is a stray read in a library aimed at alpha chains, this beta chain has a size that is not meaningful. Written as DNA, the CDR3 is TGTGCCAGCAGTCAGGGTCGGGGGGAGACCCAGTACTTC. It specifies CASSQGRGETQYF. The V call is TRBV7-6, the J call TRBJ2-5, with D possibly being TRBD2 (6 bases). The CDR3 is made up of 13 amino acids. V dropped 6 bases and J dropped 5 bases, with 13 bases sitting between them. Germline V CDR1 and CDR2: SGHVS, FNYEAQ.

The table lists this clonotype with many counts. Since it is a stray read in a library aimed at alpha chains, this beta chain has a size that is not meaningful. The chain uses TRBV20-1 and TRBJ1-3, with D possibly matching TRBD1 (5 bases). Germline V gene sequence: CDR1 DFQATT, CDR2 SNEGSKA (reference sequence). The CDR3 covers 17 residues. V lost 0 bases, J lost 0 bases, and 15 bases lay in between. CDR3 sequence reads: CSAREWRGGHSGNTIYF. The CDR3 nucleotides read TGCAGTGCTAGAGAGTGGAGGGGAGGCCACTCTGGAAACACCATATATTTT.

This clonotype was recorded at least ten times. Found in a library prepared for alpha chains, this beta chain is an off-target read, and its abundance has little meaning. The V call is TRBV20-1, the J call TRBJ1-5; D is unresolved. The CDR3 is 17 residues long. The V end lost 5 bases, the J end lost 2 bases, and 22 bases lay between the germline ends. Germline CDR1 reads DFQATT; CDR2 reads SNEGSKA (reference sequence). CDR3 nucleotide sequence: TGCAGTGCTCCCAGCCCGACGCGGGGTCCGGGCAATCAGCCCCAGCATTTT. Protein sequence: CSAPSPTRGPGNQPQHF.

Ten or more counts support this clonotype. As an off-target read in a library built for alpha chains, this beta chain has a frequency of little significance. The chain links TRBV12-5 to TRBJ1-3; D is uncertain. CDR1 LGHNT and CDR2 FRNRAP come from the germline V gene. V was trimmed by 1 base and J by 7 bases, leaving 8 bases between them. This CDR3 is built from 13 residues. CDR3 amino acids: CASGLGGVNTIYF. The CDR3 coding sequence is TGTGCTAGTGGTTTGGGTGGGGTGAACACCATATATTTT.

The sample holds many counts of this clonotype. This beta chain represents an off-target read in a library built for alpha chains; its size is of limited meaning. The chain employs TRBV7-2 and TRBJ2-7; 15 bases line up with TRBD2. Per germline, CDR1 SGHTA and CDR2 FQGNSA. The CDR3 is 19 residues long. Losses at the gene ends were 0 bases for V and 5 bases for J; bases not matched to a gene: 11. In DNA form, the CDR3 reads TGTGCCAGCAGCTTAGCACGGACTAGCGGGAGGGCCAACGAGCACGAGCAGTACGTC. Its translation: CASSLARTSGRANEHEQYV.

This clonotype was detected many times. This beta chain is off target for a library built for alpha chains, so its abundance means little. This chain connects TRBV6-4 to TRBJ2-1; 7 bases map to TRBD2. CDR1 and CDR2 (germline): MRHNA, SNTAGT. Trimming took 0 bases from V and 4 from J; bases not matched to a gene: 6. This CDR3 has 16 amino acids. The CDR3 DNA is TGTGCCAGCAGTGACTCTCGGGGGGTTACATACAATGAGCAGTTCTTC. The encoded protein is CASSDSRGVTYNEQFF.

This clonotype was detected ten times or more. This beta chain is an off-target read within a library intended for alpha chains, so its frequency means little. The chain couples TRBV7-2 to TRBJ2-1, with D unresolved. The CDR3 runs to 11 residues. V was trimmed by 0 bases and J by 9 bases, leaving 3 bases between them. The germline CDR1 and CDR2 sequences are SGHTA and FQGNSA. CDR3 in DNA: TGTGCCAGCAGCTTAGCCATTGAGCAGTTCTTC. Translation: CASSLAIEQFF. The full variable domain, its missing parts supplied by reference TRBV7-2 and TRBJ2-1, is GAGVSQSPSNKVTEKGKDVELRCDPISGHTALYWYRQSLGQGLEFLIYFQGNSAPDKSGLPSDRFSAERTGGSVSTLTIQRTQQEDSAVYLCASSLAIEQFFGPGTRLTVL.

This clonotype has a count of ten or more. The size of this beta chain means little, since it is a stray read in a library made for alpha chains. The V call is TRBV12-3 or TRBV12-4, the J call TRBJ1-5; D is uncertain. V lost 5 bases to trimming and J lost 4 bases, with 15 bases between them. The CDR3 runs to 15 residues. In DNA, the CDR3 is TGTGCCAGCAGTAGAGCGGTCAGCGCTAATCAGCCCCAGCATTTT. Protein product: CASSRAVSANQPQHF.

The table lists this clonotype with many counts. Because this beta chain is a stray read in a library intended to capture alpha chains, its abundance should not be given much weight. The chain recombines TRBV11-1 with TRBJ2-1; 8 positions match TRBD1. The V segment lost 5 bases and the J segment 0 bases; nucleotides outside the gene matches: 6. The germline gives CDR1 SGHAT, CDR2 FQDESV (reference sequence). The CDR3 has 16 amino acids. CDR3: CASSPRTGSSYNEQFF. CDR3 DNA sequence: TGTGCCAGCAGCCCTCGGACAGGGAGCTCCTACAATGAGCAGTTCTTC.

This clonotype was counted ten times or more. Since it is a stray read in a library aimed at alpha chains, this beta chain has a size that is not meaningful. The J gene is TRBJ2-7, the V gene TRBV2; possibly TRBD1 or TRBD2 for D (5 bases each). There are 15 residues in the CDR3. With 3 bases removed from V and 2 bases from J, the gap between germline ends came to 14 bases. The V gene's germline CDR1 is SNHLY and CDR2 FYNNEI. The CDR3 is CASSDHPPGPYEQYF. CDR3 in DNA: TGTGCCAGCAGTGATCACCCCCCGGGACCCTACGAGCAGTACTTC. Full variable domain (remainder filled in from reference TRBV2 and TRBJ2-7): EPEVTQTPSHQVTQMGQEVILRCVPISNHLYFYWYRQILGQKVEFLVSFYNNEISEKSEIFDDQFSVERPDGSNFTLKIRSTKLEDSAMYFCASSDHPPGPYEQYFGPGTRLTVT.

This clonotype showed up many times. Being off target in a library aimed at alpha chains, this beta chain has a size of little meaning. V is TRBV11-2 and J is TRBJ1-2; D is uncertain. The V gene's germline CDR1 is SGHAT and CDR2 FQNNGV. The CDR3 runs 14 residues. V was pared by 3 bases and J by 4 bases, with 12 bases between. The DNA for the CDR3 is TGTGCCAGCAGCTTCGGACGGCAACCCTATGGCTACACCTTC. Translating it yields CASSFGRQPYGYTF. Complete variable domain (other parts from reference TRBV11-2 and TRBJ1-2): EAGVAQSPRYKIIEKRQSVAFWCNPISGHATLYWYQQILGQGPKLLIQFQNNGVVDDSQLPKDRFSAERLKGVDSTLKIQPAKLEDSAVYLCASSFGRQPYGYTFGSGTRLTVV.

At least ten counts were recorded for this clonotype. This beta chain lies outside the target of a library built for alpha chains; its clone size means little. The rearrangement joins TRBV30 to TRBJ1-1; TRBD1 is a possible D gene (5 bases). Trimming took off 2 bases at V and 5 bases at J, with 12 bases between the two ends. The CDR3 totals 13 residues. Germline V CDR1 and CDR2: GTSNPN, SVGIG (reference sequence). The CDR3 is CAWSRQSRTEAFF. In DNA form, the CDR3 reads TGTGCCTGGAGTCGACAGTCGAGAACTGAAGCTTTCTTT.

This clonotype came up many times. This beta chain lies outside the target of a library built for alpha chains; its clone size means little. This rearrangement joins TRBV7-2 to TRBJ1-2; D ambiguous. Trimming shortened V by 3 bases and J by 4 bases, and 12 bases separated the two germline ends. The CDR3 runs to 14 residues. CDR1 SGHTA and CDR2 FQGNSA come from the germline V gene. The CDR3 sequence is CASSLSSLAYGYTF. CDR3 bases: TGTGCCAGCAGCTTGAGCAGTTTAGCCTATGGCTACACCTTC.

Many counts were recorded for this clonotype. This beta chain is a stray read from a library made for alpha chains; its abundance is not meaningful. V gene TRBV12-3 or TRBV12-4 combines with J gene TRBJ1-5; D is unresolved. Trimming cost V 5 bases and J 1 base, with 6 bases left between them. The CDR3 extends over 13 amino acids. The DNA for the CDR3 is TGTGCCAGCAGTGTCCAAAGCAATCAGCCCCAGCATTTT. Residues: CASSVQSNQPQHF.

As to this clonotype: This beta chain is a stray sequence in a library constructed for alpha chains; its clone size is not meaningful. CDR3 in DNA: TGTGCCAGCAGCTTAGTAAAGAACACCGGGGAGCTGTTTTTT. This codes for CASSLVKNTGELFF. This chain connects TRBV7-3 to TRBJ2-2, with D unresolved. From germline, CDR1 is SGHTA and CDR2 FQGTGA. Trimming removed 2 bases at V and 1 base at J, with 5 bases between. This CDR3 contains 14 residues.

This clonotype was seen ten or more times. This beta chain slipped into a library made for alpha chains as a stray read, so its size is not meaningful. V usage is TRBV5-1 and J usage is TRBJ2-3, with a possible D match to TRBD1 (6 bases). The V gene's germline CDR1 is SGHRS and CDR2 YFSETQ. The CDR3 extends over 15 amino acids. The V and J ends lost 4 bases and 0 bases respectively, with 12 bases between them. In DNA, the CDR3 is TGCGCCAGCAGCCTGGGACACCGTAGCACAGATACGCAGTATTTT. Amino acids: CASSLGHRSTDTQYF.

This clonotype was seen at least ten times. The library was designed around alpha chains, so this beta chain is a stray read whose abundance carries little weight. This chain uses TRBV20-1 with TRBJ1-5; D gene ambiguous. The length of the CDR3 is 19 residues. Germline CDR1 and CDR2: DFQATT and SNEGSKA (reference sequence). Trimming stripped 7 bases from V and 0 bases from J, with 28 bases between. The CDR3 DNA follows: TGCAGTGTACCCGGGGAATCGGGGTCCACCGCTCGTAGCAATCAGCCCCAGCATTTT. Residues: CSVPGESGSTARSNQPQHF.

This clonotype was seen many times. Found in a library prepared for alpha chains, this beta chain is an off-target read, and its abundance has little meaning. The rearrangement joins TRBV3-1 to TRBJ2-1, with D uncertain. Trimming removed 1 base from V and 6 bases from J, with 13 bases in between. This CDR3 has 15 amino acids. CDR1 and CDR2 (germline): LGHDT, YNNKEL (reference sequence). CDR3 coding DNA: TGTGCCAGCAGCCAAGGGTCTGCCACTGGCAATGAGCAGTTCTTC. This sequence encodes CASSQGSATGNEQFF.

This clonotype was counted at least ten times. This beta chain represents an off-target read in a library built for alpha chains; its size is of limited meaning. J is TRBJ2-2 and V is TRBV9; TRBD1 matches 8 bases. Germline trimming cut 0 bases from V and 1 base from J; bases unmatched to any gene: 2. This CDR3 comprises 16 residues. Germline CDR1 is SGDLS and CDR2 is YYNGEE. CDR3 in DNA: TGTGCCAGCAGCGTAGGCGGGACAGGGAACACCGGGGAGCTGTTTTTT. It yields the protein CASSVGGTGNTGELFF. The whole variable domain, filled in from reference TRBV9 and TRBJ2-2, reads DSGVTQTPKHLITATGQRVTLRCSPRSGDLSVYWYQQSLDQGLQFLIQYYNGEERAKGNILERFSAQQFPDLHSELNLSSLELGDSALYFCASSVGGTGNTGELFFGEGSRLTVL.